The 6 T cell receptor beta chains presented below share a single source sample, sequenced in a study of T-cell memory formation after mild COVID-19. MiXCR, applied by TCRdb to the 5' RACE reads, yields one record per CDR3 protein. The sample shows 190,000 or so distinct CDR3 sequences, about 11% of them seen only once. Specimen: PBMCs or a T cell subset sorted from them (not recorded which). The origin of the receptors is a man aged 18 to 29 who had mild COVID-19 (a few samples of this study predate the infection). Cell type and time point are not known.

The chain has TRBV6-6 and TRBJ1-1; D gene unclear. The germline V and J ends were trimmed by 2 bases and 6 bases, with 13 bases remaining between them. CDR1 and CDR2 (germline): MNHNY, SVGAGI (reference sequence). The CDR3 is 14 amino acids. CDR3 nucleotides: TGTGCCAGCAGTTACGCTGAATTGTCGGCTGAAGCTTTCTTT. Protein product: CASSYAELSAEAFF.

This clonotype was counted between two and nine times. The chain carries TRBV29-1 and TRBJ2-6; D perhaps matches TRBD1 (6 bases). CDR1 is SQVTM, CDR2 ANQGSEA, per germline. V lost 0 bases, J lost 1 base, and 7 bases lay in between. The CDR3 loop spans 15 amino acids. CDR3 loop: CSVEDTGSGANVLTF. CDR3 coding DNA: TGCAGCGTTGAAGACACAGGGTCTGGGGCCAACGTCCTGACTTTC. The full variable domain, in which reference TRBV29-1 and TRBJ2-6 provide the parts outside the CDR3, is SAVISQKPSRDICQRGTSLTIQCQVDSQVTMMFWYRQQPGQSLTLIATANQGSEATYESGFVIDKFPISRPNLTFSTLTVSNMSPEDSSIYLCSVEDTGSGANVLTFGAGSRLTVL.

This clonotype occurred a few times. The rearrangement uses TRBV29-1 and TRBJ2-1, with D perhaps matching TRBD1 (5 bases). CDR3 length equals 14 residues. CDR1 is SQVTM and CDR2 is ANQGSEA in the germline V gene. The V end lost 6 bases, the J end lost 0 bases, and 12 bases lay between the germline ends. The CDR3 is CSVWTPSSYNEQFF. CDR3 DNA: TGCAGCGTATGGACACCGAGCTCCTACAATGAGCAGTTCTTC.

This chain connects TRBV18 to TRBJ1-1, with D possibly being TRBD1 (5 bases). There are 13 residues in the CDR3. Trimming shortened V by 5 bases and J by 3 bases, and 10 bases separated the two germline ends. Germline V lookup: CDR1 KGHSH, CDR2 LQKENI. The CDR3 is CASSTRVDTEAFF. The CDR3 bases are TGTGCCAGCTCAACCAGGGTCGACACTGAAGCTTTCTTT. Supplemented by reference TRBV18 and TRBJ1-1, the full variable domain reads NAGVMQNPRHLVRRRGQEARLRCSPMKGHSHVYWYRQLPEEGLKFMVYLQKENIIDESGMPKERFSAEFPKEGPSILRIQQVVRGDSAAYFCASSTRVDTEAFFGQGTRLTVV.

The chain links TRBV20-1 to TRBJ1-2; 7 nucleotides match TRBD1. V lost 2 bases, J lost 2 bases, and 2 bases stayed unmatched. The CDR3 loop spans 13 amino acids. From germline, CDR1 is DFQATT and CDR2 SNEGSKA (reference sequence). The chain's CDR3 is CSARSGGNYGYTF. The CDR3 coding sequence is TGCAGTGCTAGATCAGGGGGAAACTATGGCTACACCTTC.

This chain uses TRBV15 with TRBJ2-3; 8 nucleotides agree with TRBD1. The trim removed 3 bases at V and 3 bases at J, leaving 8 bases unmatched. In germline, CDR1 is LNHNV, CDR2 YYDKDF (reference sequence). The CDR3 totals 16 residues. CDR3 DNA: TGTGCCACCAGCAGTTACGACAGGGGTCTTACAGATACGCAGTATTTT. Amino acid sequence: CATSSYDRGLTDTQYF.